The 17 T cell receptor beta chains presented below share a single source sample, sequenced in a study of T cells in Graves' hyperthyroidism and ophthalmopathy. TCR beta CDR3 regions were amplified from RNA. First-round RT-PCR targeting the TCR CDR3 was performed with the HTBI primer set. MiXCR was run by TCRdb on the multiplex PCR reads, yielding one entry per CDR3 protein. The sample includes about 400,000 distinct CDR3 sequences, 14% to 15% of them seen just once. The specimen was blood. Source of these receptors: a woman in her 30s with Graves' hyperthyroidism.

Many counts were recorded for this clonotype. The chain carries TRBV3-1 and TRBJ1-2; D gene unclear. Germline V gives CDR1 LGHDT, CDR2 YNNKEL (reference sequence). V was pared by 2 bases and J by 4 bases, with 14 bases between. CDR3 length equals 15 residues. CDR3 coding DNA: TGTGCCAGCAGCCAATTTCCCCCCGAAGCCTATGGCTACACCTTC. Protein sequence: CASSQFPPEAYGYTF.

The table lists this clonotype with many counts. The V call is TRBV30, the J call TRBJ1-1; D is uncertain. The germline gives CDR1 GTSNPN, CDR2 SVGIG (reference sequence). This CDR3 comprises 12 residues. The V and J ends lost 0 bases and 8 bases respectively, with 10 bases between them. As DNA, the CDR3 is TGTGCCTGGAGTGTAAACACACCCGAAGCTTTCTTT. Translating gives CAWSVNTPEAFF.

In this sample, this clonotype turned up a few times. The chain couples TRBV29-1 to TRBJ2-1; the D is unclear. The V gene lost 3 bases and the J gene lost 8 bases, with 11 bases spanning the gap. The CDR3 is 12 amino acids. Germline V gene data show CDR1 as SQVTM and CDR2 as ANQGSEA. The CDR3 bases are TGCAGCGTTGAGCCCAGTATTCATGAGCAGTTCTTC. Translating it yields CSVEPSIHEQFF.

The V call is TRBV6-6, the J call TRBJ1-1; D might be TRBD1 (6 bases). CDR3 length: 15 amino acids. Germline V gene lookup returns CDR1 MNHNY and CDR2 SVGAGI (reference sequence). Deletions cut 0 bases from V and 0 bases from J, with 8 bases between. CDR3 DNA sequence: TGTGCCAGCAGTTACTCGGGGGACATGAACACTGAAGCTTTCTTT. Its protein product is CASSYSGDMNTEAFF.

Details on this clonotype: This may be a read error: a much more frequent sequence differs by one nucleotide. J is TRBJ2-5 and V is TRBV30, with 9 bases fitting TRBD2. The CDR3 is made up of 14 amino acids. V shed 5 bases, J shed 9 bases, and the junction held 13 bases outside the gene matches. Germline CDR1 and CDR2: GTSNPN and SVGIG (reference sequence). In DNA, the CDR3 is TGTGCCTGGGGCGGACTAGCGTGGTGGGAGGCCCAGTACTTC. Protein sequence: CAWGGLAWWEAQYF.

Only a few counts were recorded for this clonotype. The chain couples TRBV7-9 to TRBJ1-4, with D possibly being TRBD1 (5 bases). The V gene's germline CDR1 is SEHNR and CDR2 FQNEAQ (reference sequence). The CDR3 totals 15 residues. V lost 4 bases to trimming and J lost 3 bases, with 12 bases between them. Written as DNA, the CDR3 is TGTGCCAGCAGCTATGGAGGGGACTCTAATGAAAAACTGTTTTTT. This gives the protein CASSYGGDSNEKLFF. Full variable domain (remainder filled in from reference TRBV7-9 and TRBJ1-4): DTGVSQNPRHKITKRGQNVTFRCDPISEHNRLYWYRQTLGQGPEFLTYFQNEAQLEKSRLLSDRFSAERPKGSFSTLEIQRTEQGDSAMYLCASSYGGDSNEKLFFGSGTQLSVL.

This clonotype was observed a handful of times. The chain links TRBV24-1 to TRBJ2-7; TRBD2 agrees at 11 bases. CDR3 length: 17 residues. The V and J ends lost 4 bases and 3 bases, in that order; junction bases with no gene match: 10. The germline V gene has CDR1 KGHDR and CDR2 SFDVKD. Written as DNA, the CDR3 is TGTGCCACCAGTGAATCCACTAGCGGGAGAGGAATCTACGAGCAGTACTTC. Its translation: CATSESTSGRGIYEQYF.

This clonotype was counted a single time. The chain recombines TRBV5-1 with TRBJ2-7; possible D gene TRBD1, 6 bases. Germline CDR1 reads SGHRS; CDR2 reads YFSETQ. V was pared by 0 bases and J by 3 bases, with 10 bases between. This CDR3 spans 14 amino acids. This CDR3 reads CASSLEGEYYEQYF. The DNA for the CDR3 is TGCGCCAGCAGCTTGGAGGGGGAGTACTACGAGCAGTACTTC.

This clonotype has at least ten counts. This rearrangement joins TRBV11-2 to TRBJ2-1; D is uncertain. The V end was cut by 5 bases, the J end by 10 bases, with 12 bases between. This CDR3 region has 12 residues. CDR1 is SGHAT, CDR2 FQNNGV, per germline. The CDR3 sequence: CASSPGFWEQFF. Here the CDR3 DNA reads TGTGCCAGCAGCCCCGGATTCTGGGAGCAGTTCTTC.

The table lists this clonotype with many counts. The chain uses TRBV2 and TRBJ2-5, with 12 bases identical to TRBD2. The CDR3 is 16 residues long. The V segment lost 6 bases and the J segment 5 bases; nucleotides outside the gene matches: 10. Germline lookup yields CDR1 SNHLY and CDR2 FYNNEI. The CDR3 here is CASRTLLAGGGETQYF. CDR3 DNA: TGTGCCAGCAGGACTCTACTAGCGGGAGGCGGCGAGACCCAGTACTTC.

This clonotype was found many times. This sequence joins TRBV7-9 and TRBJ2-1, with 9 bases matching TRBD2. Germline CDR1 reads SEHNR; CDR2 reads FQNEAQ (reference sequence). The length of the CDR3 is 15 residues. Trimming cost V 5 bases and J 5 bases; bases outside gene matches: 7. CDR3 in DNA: TGTGCCAGCAGCCGTCCGCGGGAGGGCCACAATGAGCAGTTCTTC. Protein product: CASSRPREGHNEQFF.

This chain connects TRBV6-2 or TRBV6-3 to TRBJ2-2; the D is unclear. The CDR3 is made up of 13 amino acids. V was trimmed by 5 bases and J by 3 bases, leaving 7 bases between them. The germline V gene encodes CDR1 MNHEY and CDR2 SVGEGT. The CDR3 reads CASSRGYTGELFF. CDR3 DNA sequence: TGTGCCAGCAGTCGTGGGTACACCGGGGAGCTGTTTTTT.

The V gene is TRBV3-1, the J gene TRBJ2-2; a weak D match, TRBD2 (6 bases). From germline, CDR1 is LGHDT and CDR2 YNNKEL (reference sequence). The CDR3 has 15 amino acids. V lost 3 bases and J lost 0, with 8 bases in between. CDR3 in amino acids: CASSHGGANTGELFF. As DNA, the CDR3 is TGTGCCAGCAGCCATGGCGGGGCGAACACCGGGGAGCTGTTTTTT.

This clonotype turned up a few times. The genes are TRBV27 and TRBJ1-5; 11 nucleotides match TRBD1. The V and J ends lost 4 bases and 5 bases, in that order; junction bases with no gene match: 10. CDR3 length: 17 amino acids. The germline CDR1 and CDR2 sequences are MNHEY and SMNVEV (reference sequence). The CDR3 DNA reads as TGTGCCAGCAGTTCAAGAACTCCGGGACAGGGGGATCAGCCCCAGCATTTT. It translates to CASSSRTPGQGDQPQHF.

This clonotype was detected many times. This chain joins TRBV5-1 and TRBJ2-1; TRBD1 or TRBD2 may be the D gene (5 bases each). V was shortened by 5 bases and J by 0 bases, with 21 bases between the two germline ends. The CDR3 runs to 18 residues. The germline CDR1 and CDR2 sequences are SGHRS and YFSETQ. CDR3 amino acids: CASSRTPQGRNSYNEQFF. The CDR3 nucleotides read TGCGCCAGCAGTCGGACTCCCCAGGGAAGGAACTCCTACAATGAGCAGTTCTTC.

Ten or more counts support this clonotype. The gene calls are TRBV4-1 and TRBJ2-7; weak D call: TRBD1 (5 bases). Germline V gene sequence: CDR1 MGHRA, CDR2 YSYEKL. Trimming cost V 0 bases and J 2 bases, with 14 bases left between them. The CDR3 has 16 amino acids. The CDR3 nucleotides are TGCGCCAGCAGCCAAGATCTTTCTACAGGCCCCTACGAGCAGTACTTC. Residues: CASSQDLSTGPYEQYF.

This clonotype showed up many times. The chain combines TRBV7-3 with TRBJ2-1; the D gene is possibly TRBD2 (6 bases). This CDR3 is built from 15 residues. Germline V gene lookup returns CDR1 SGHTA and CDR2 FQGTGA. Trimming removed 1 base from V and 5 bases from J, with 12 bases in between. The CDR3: CASSLMGGTHNEQFF. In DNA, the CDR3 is TGTGCCAGCAGCTTAATGGGCGGGACCCACAATGAGCAGTTCTTC.